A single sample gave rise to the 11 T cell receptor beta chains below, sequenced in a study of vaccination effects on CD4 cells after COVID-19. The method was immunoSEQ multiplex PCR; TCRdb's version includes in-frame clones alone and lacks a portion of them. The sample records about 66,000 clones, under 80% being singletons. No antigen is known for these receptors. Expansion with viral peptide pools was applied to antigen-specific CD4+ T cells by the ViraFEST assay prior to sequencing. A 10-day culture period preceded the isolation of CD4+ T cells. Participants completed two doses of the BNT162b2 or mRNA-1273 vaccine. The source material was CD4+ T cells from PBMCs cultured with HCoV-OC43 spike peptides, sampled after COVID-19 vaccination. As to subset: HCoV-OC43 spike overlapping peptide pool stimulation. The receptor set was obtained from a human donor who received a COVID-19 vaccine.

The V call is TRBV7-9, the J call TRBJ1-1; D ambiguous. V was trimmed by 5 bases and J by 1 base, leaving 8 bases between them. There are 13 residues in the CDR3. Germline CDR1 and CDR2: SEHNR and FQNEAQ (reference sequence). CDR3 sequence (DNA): TGTGCCAGCAGCCTCCTAGGGAACACTGAAGCTTTCTTT. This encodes CASSLLGNTEAFF. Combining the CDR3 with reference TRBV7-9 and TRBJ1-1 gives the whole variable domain DTGVSQNPRHKITKRGQNVTFRCDPISEHNRLYWYRQTLGQGPEFLTYFQNEAQLEKSRLLSDRFSAERPKGSFSTLEIQRTEQGDSAMYLCASSLLGNTEAFFGQGTRLTVV.

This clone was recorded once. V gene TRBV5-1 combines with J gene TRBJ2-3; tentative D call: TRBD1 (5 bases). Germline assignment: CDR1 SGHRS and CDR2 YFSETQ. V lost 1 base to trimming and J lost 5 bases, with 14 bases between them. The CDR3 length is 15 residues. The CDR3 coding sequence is TGCGCCAGCAGCTTGAGGACAAGCCCTCAAGATACGCAGTATTTT. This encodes CASSLRTSPQDTQYF.

The CDR3 spells CASSVALNGLTEAFF. The CDR3 DNA reads TGTGCCAGCAGCGTCGCGTTAAACGGTCTAACTGAAGCTTTCTTT. This chain connects TRBV9 to TRBJ1-1; D is undetermined. Looked up from germline, CDR1 is SGDLS and CDR2 is YYNGEE. V was trimmed by 2 bases and J by 5 bases, leaving 16 bases between them. The CDR3 runs to 15 residues.

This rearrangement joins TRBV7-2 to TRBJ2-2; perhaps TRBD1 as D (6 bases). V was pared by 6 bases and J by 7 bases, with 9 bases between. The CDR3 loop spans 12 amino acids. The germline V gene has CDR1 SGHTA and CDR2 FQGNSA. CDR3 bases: TGTGCCAGCAGACGGACAGACGGGGAGCTGTTTTTT. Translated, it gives CASRRTDGELFF.

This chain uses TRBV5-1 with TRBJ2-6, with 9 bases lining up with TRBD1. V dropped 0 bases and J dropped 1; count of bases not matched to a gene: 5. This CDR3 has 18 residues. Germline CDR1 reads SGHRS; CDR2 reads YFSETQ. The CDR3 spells CASSLGDRVESGANVLTF. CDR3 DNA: TGCGCCAGCAGCTTGGGGGACAGGGTTGAGTCTGGGGCCAACGTCCTGACTTTC.

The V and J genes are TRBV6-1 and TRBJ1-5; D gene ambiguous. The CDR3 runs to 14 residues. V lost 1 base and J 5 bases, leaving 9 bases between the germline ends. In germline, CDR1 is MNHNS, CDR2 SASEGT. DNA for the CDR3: TGTGCCAGCAGTGAAGGCTGGTCGGATCAGCCCCAGCATTTT. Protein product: CASSEGWSDQPQHF.

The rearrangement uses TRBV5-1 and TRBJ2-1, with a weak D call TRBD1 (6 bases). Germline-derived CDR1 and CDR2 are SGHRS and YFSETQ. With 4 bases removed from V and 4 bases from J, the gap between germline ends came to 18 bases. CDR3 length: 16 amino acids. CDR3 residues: CASSTTGTLLYNEQFF. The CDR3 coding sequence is TGCGCCAGCAGCACAACCGGGACACTCCTATACAATGAGCAGTTCTTC.

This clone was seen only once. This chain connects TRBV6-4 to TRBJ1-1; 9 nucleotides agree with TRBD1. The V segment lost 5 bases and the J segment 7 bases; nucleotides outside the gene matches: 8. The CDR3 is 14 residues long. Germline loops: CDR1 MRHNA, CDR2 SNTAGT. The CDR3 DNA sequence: TGTGCCAGCAGTACGGGACAGGGCGCTTTTGAAGCTTTCTTT. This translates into CASSTGQGAFEAFF.

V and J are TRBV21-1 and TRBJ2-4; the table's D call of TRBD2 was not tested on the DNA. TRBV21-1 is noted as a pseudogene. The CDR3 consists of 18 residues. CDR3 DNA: TGTGCCAGCAGCAAAGGTTCGACGGGAAGTTTAGCCAAAAACATTCAGTACTTC. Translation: CASSKGSTGSLAKNIQYF.

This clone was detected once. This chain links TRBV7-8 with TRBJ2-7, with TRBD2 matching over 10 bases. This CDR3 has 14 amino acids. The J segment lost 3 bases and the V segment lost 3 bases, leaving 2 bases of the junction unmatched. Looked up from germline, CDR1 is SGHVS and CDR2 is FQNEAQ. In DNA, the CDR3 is TGTGCCAGCAGCTTTAGCGGGGGGATCTACGAGCAGTACGTC. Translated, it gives CASSFSGGIYEQYV.

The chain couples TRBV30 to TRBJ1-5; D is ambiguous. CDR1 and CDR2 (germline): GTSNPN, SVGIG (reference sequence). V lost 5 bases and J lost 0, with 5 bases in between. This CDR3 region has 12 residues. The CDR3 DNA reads TGTGCCTGGGGCATTAGCAATCAGCCCCAGCATTTT. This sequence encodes CAWGISNQPQHF.